Below, 19 T cell receptor beta chains from the same sample are listed, as sequenced in a study of identical twins. MiXCR, applied by TCRdb to the 5' RACE reads, yields one record per CDR3 protein. Here the sample spans approximately 700,000 distinct CDR3 sequences, about 20% being singletons. These data also formed part of another study, on T cells expressing NK-cell markers.

Sequencing was performed on PBMCs. The source is a woman between 18 and 30 years old in good health.

The rearrangement uses TRBV20-1 and TRBJ2-3; TRBD2 aligns across 9 bases. The CDR3 is 17 amino acids. Per germline, CDR1 DFQATT and CDR2 SNEGSKA (reference sequence). Trimming at V came to 2 bases and at J to 0 bases, leaving 9 bases not matched to a gene. The CDR3 protein is CSARIDGLAKSTDTQYF. The CDR3 DNA is TGCAGTGCTAGAATTGACGGACTAGCGAAGAGCACAGATACGCAGTATTTT.

The genes are TRBV7-6 and TRBJ2-3; no reliable D call. Between the trimmed V and J ends, which lost 5 bases and 4 bases, there was a span of 16 bases. This CDR3 has 15 amino acids. Germline loops: CDR1 SGHVS, CDR2 FNYEAQ. Here the CDR3 reads CASSPAPIKSDTQYF. CDR3 sequence (DNA): TGTGCCAGCAGCCCAGCCCCAATCAAGTCAGATACGCAGTATTTT. The variable domain in full, with the rest retrieved from reference TRBV7-6 and TRBJ2-3, is GAGVSQSPRYKVTKRGQDVALRCDPISGHVSLYWYRQALGQGPEFLTYFNYEAQQDKSGLPNDRFSAERPEGSISTLTIQRTEQRDSAMYRCASSPAPIKSDTQYFGPGTRLTVL.

This clonotype came up a few times. The genes are TRBV9 and TRBJ2-2; 8 bases agree with TRBD2. Trimming removed 4 bases from V and 5 bases from J; junction bases left unmatched: 7. This CDR3 has 15 residues. CDR1 and CDR2 (germline): SGDLS, YYNGEE. CDR3 DNA sequence: TGTGCCAGCAGCCCACCGGGGGGGCGGACCGGGGAGCTGTTTTTT. Translated, it gives CASSPPGGRTGELFF. The full variable domain, rest sourced from reference TRBV9 and TRBJ2-2, is DSGVTQTPKHLITATGQRVTLRCSPRSGDLSVYWYQQSLDQGLQFLIQYYNGEERAKGNILERFSAQQFPDLHSELNLSSLELGDSALYFCASSPPGGRTGELFFGEGSRLTVL.

Of note for this clonotype: One junction end disagrees with the germline gene, perhaps due to a read error. This chain links TRBV5-6 with TRBJ2-5; 8 bases match TRBD1. CDR1 and CDR2 from the germline V gene are SGHDT and YYEEEE. CDR3 length: 12 amino acids. The CDR3 is CASSRGRGQGNF. The CDR3 DNA is TGTGCCAGCAGTCGAGGAAGAGGACAGGGTAACTTC.

The chain couples TRBV6-2 or TRBV6-3 to TRBJ2-1; D remains ambiguous. V lost 5 bases to trimming and J lost 9 bases, with 8 bases between them. The CDR3 contains 11 residues. The germline V gene encodes CDR1 MNHEY and CDR2 SVGEGT. This chain's CDR3 is CASSNYGEQFF. The CDR3 DNA follows: TGTGCCAGCAGTAACTATGGTGAGCAGTTCTTC.

The rearrangement uses TRBV6-4 and TRBJ2-3; 11 bases are shared with TRBD2. The junction had 5 bases not matched to a gene; V was cut back by 6 bases and J by 3 bases. The CDR3 runs to 15 residues. Per germline, CDR1 MRHNA and CDR2 SNTAGT. DNA of the CDR3: TGTGCCAGCAGCGTTAGCGGGGGGGCTACAGATACGCAGTATTTT. It is translated as CASSVSGGATDTQYF.

The J gene is TRBJ2-1, the V gene TRBV24-1; no definite D call. The germline V and J ends were trimmed by 6 bases and 0 bases, with 11 bases remaining between them. CDR1 is KGHDR, CDR2 SFDVKD, per germline. This CDR3 has 15 residues. The CDR3 DNA reads as TGTGCCACCAGTTCTTCCAGCTTCTCCTACAATGAGCAGTTCTTC. It encodes CATSSSSFSYNEQFF.

A few counts support this clonotype. The rearrangement joins TRBV20-1 to TRBJ2-5; a weak D match, TRBD1 (6 bases). Germline CDR1 DFQATT, CDR2 SNEGSKA (reference sequence). The CDR3 consists of 13 residues. Trimming left V 5 bases short and J 5 bases short, with 15 bases between. The CDR3 region is CSAGPGAAETQYF. In nucleotides, the CDR3 is TGCAGTGCTGGACCAGGGGCTGCGGAGACCCAGTACTTC.

This clonotype was counted only a few times. The chain has TRBV10-3 and TRBJ2-5; 7 bases map to TRBD2. Germline loops: CDR1 ENHRY, CDR2 SYGVKD. CDR3 size: 15 residues. V lost 6 bases, J lost 2 bases, and 9 bases stayed unmatched. CDR3 amino acids: CAISQALGGQETQYF. DNA for the CDR3: TGTGCCATCAGCCAGGCGTTGGGAGGGCAAGAGACCCAGTACTTC.

This rearrangement joins TRBV6-5 to TRBJ2-3; D perhaps matches TRBD2 (6 bases). Germline-derived CDR1 and CDR2 are MNHEY and SVGAGI. The V end was cut by 3 bases, the J end by 4 bases, with 14 bases between. The CDR3 loop spans 15 amino acids. The DNA of the CDR3 is TGTGCCAGCAGTTATACCCCCGGAGGGCCAGATACGCAGTATTTT. Translated: CASSYTPGGPDTQYF.

The chain uses TRBV20-1 and TRBJ2-1; 7 nucleotides agree with TRBD2. Germline loops: CDR1 DFQATT, CDR2 SNEGSKA (reference sequence). J lost 6 bases, V lost 6 bases, and 14 bases had no gene match. CDR3 length equals 15 residues. The chain's CDR3 is CSATAGTILGNEQFF. The CDR3 region has the DNA TGCAGTGCCACAGCGGGGACCATCCTGGGCAATGAGCAGTTCTTC.

This clonotype was detected only a few times. V gene TRBV9 combines with J gene TRBJ1-1; no clear D gene. This CDR3 region has 12 residues. Germline V gives CDR1 SGDLS, CDR2 YYNGEE. Trimming took off 0 bases at V and 7 bases at J, with 7 bases between the two ends. CDR3 in DNA: TGTGCCAGCAGCGTAGGGACGGATGAAGCTTTCTTT. It yields the protein CASSVGTDEAFF. Full variable domain (remainder filled in from reference TRBV9 and TRBJ1-1): DSGVTQTPKHLITATGQRVTLRCSPRSGDLSVYWYQQSLDQGLQFLIQYYNGEERAKGNILERFSAQQFPDLHSELNLSSLELGDSALYFCASSVGTDEAFFGQGTRLTVV.

This clonotype was seen a few times. The chain has TRBV12-3 or TRBV12-4 and TRBJ2-7; D is unresolved. This CDR3 has 12 residues. The ends were cut back, 5 bases at V and 9 bases at J, with 14 bases in the middle. The CDR3 bases are TGTGCCAGCAGTCCCCCGGGCCTTGGGCAGTACTTC. It translates to CASSPPGLGQYF.

At least ten counts were recorded for this clonotype. CDR3 coding DNA: TGTGCCAGCAGTACCCGACAGGGGGCGCGTGGGACTGAAGCTTTCTTT. It is translated as CASSTRQGARGTEAFF. This chain links TRBV12-3 or TRBV12-4 with TRBJ1-1, with TRBD1 identical over 10 bases. V shed 5 bases, J shed 5 bases, and the junction held 11 bases outside the gene matches. CDR3 size: 16 residues.

This clonotype was observed a handful of times. The chain recombines TRBV13 with TRBJ2-2; TRBD2 is a possible D gene (5 bases). The germline V and J ends were trimmed by 3 bases and 4 bases, with 12 bases remaining between them. This CDR3 is 15 amino acids long. Germline V gene sequence: CDR1 PRHDT, CDR2 FYEKMQ (reference sequence). DNA for the CDR3: TGTGCCAGCAGCTTTGGGCGGGCATTCACCGGGGAGCTGTTTTTT. Protein product: CASSFGRAFTGELFF.

The chain combines TRBV4-1 with TRBJ1-2; D may be TRBD1 (6 bases). The germline V gene has CDR1 MGHRA and CDR2 YSYEKL. The CDR3 loop spans 14 amino acids. V was trimmed by 0 bases and J by 7 bases, leaving 12 bases between them. CDR3 nucleotides: TGCGCCAGCAGCCAAGACAGCAGGGGTGGTGGCTACACCTTC. Residues: CASSQDSRGGGYTF.

This clonotype has ten or more counts. The V gene is TRBV6-5, the J gene TRBJ1-1; D ambiguous. Germline CDR1 is MNHEY and CDR2 is SVGAGI. The CDR3 extends over 12 amino acids. The V end lost 6 bases, the J end lost 1 base, and 6 bases lay between the germline ends. The CDR3 region is CASSRQNTEAFF. The CDR3 bases are TGTGCCAGCAGCCGACAGAACACTGAAGCTTTCTTT.

This clonotype showed up just a few times. V and J are TRBV12-3 or TRBV12-4 and TRBJ1-2, with a tentative D call TRBD1 (5 bases). The CDR3 runs 14 residues. The V end was cut by 5 bases, the J end by 7 bases, with 17 bases between. CDR3 in amino acids: CASSLGAGSGGYTF. CDR3 DNA: TGTGCCAGCAGTCTAGGGGCGGGGAGTGGTGGCTACACCTTC.

This clonotype was found a few times. The V call is TRBV29-1, the J call TRBJ2-5; TRBD2 agrees at 10 bases. V gave up 4 bases and J gave up 5 bases; unmatched junction bases: 4. There are 13 residues in the CDR3. Germline CDR1 reads SQVTM; CDR2 reads ANQGSEA. Written as DNA, the CDR3 is TGCAGCGTTGGGCTAGCGGGGGCCGAGACCCAGTACTTC. Its protein product is CSVGLAGAETQYF.